The next 17 T cell receptor beta chains were all read from a single sample in a study of blood T cell repertoires in COVID-19. The repertoire was sequenced with immunoSEQ multiplex PCR; TCRdb's copy has only in-frame clones and lacks some. The table lists around 200,000 clones, over 75% of them singletons. Sequencing was performed on peripheral blood. These receptors came from a man aged 35 to 55 with active or convalescent COVID-19.

The chain joins TRBV13 to TRBJ2-1; a weak D match, TRBD1 (5 bases). V dropped 7 bases and J dropped 11 bases, with 27 bases sitting between them. From germline, CDR1 is PRHDT and CDR2 FYEKMQ (reference sequence). The CDR3 runs 16 residues. The CDR3 region is CASIPPGATSGTKQFF. The CDR3 DNA follows: TGTGCCAGCATCCCTCCTGGGGCGACCTCAGGTACTAAGCAGTTCTTC.

The chain uses TRBV5-6 and TRBJ1-1; D ambiguous. Germline V gives CDR1 SGHDT, CDR2 YYEEEE. There are 14 residues in the CDR3. Trimming shortened V by 2 bases and J by 5 bases, and 13 bases separated the two germline ends. In nucleotides, the CDR3 is TGTGCCAGCAGCTTCCGAGGTATTGGGACTGAAGCTTTCTTT. Its protein is CASSFRGIGTEAFF.

This clone was seen only a few times. The chain has TRBV2 and TRBJ2-4; D is unclear. The CDR3 spans 11 residues. The V and J ends lost 5 bases and 5 bases respectively, with 4 bases between them. From germline, CDR1 is SNHLY and CDR2 FYNNEI. The CDR3 is CASSTENIQYF. CDR3 sequence (DNA): TGTGCCAGCAGTACAGAAAACATTCAGTACTTC.

J is TRBJ2-1 and V is TRBV5-1, with a possible D match to TRBD2 (6 bases). Per the germline V gene, CDR1 is SGHRS and CDR2 is YFSETQ. The CDR3 length is 12 residues. Trimming cost V 4 bases and J 9 bases, with 11 bases left between them. CDR3 sequence (DNA): TGCGCCAGCAGCATCATCGGGGGTGAGCAGTTCTTC. Amino acids: CASSIIGGEQFF.

The chain carries TRBV11-2 and TRBJ2-3; 10 bases fit TRBD2. The CDR3 covers 16 residues. Germline-derived CDR1 and CDR2 are SGHAT and FQNNGV. The V segment lost 4 bases and the J segment 4 bases; nucleotides outside the gene matches: 8. The CDR3 here is CASSSQAGGFPDTQYF. CDR3 bases: TGTGCCAGCAGCTCCCAAGCGGGGGGGTTTCCAGATACGCAGTATTTT.

The chain recombines TRBV5-6 with TRBJ2-1, with D tentatively TRBD1 (7 bases). The germline CDR1 and CDR2 sequences are SGHDT and YYEEEE. The length of the CDR3 is 15 residues. Trimming stripped 4 bases from V and 4 bases from J, with 15 bases between. As DNA, the CDR3 is TGTGCCAGCAGCGACCCGGAGGGACAGTACAATGAGCAGTTCTTC. This encodes CASSDPEGQYNEQFF.

The gene calls are TRBV27 and TRBJ1-5; D possibly corresponds to TRBD1 (5 bases). The CDR3 consists of 13 residues. Germline V gives CDR1 MNHEY, CDR2 SMNVEV (reference sequence). The ends were cut back, 4 bases at V and 4 bases at J, with 8 bases in the middle. CDR3 coding DNA: TGTGCCAGCAGTTATTCAGGGAATCAGCCCCAGCATTTT. Its translation: CASSYSGNQPQHF.

CDR3 sequence reads: CATRSDRASSYNEQFF. In DNA form, the CDR3 reads TGTGCCACCAGATCGGACAGGGCAAGCTCCTACAATGAGCAGTTCTTC. The V and J genes are TRBV24-1 and TRBJ2-1; TRBD1 matches at 8 bases. Looked up from germline, CDR1 is KGHDR and CDR2 is SFDVKD. The CDR3 length is 16 residues. J was trimmed by 0 bases and V by 7 bases; bases with no gene match: 7.

Only a few counts were recorded for this clone. In DNA, the CDR3 is TGTGCCAGCAGCTTATCGAACGGGAATCAGCCCCAGCATTTT. Amino acid sequence: CASSLSNGNQPQHF. The gene calls are TRBV7-8 and TRBJ1-5; D ambiguous. Germline CDR1 and CDR2: SGHVS and FQNEAQ. V lost 2 bases to trimming and J lost 4 bases, with 9 bases between them. CDR3 size: 14 residues. Using reference TRBV7-8 and TRBJ1-5 for the parts outside the CDR3, the full variable domain is GAGVSQSPRYKVAKRGQDVALRCDPISGHVSLFWYQQALGQGPEFLTYFQNEAQLDKSGLPSDRFFAERPEGSVSTLKIQRTQQEDSAVYLCASSLSNGNQPQHFGDGTRLSIL.

This chain uses TRBV7-8 with TRBJ2-3; weak D call: TRBD1 (5 bases). The germline CDR1 and CDR2 sequences are SGHVS and FQNEAQ. The CDR3 runs to 14 residues. V shed 5 bases and J shed 1 base, with 10 bases lying between them. CDR3 DNA: TGTGCCAGCAGCCCCAGCAGGGGCACAGATACGCAGTATTTT. Its protein product is CASSPSRGTDTQYF.

This chain uses TRBV28 with TRBJ2-2; 7 bases map to TRBD1. CDR3 length equals 15 residues. V shed 5 bases, J shed 13 bases, and the junction held 16 bases outside the gene matches. Per the germline V gene, CDR1 is MDHEN and CDR2 is SYDVKM. CDR3 nucleotides: TGTGCCAGCAGTCCGGGACAGCCGGGCCCTCGGATGCTGTTTTTT. Its protein product is CASSPGQPGPRMLFF.

The chain combines TRBV5-8 with TRBJ2-5; 9 nucleotides match TRBD1. V trimming: 3 bases; J trimming: 1 base; junction bases outside the gene matches: 4. Germline V gene sequence: CDR1 SGHTS, CDR2 YDEGEE. The CDR3 spans 15 residues. The CDR3 DNA follows: TGTGCCAGCAGCTCGGGACAGGGCTTCCAAGAGACCCAGTACTTC. Its protein is CASSSGQGFQETQYF.

The genes are TRBV28 and TRBJ2-1; 11 bases line up with TRBD2. This CDR3 contains 15 residues. Germline V lookup: CDR1 MDHEN, CDR2 SYDVKM. J was trimmed by 8 bases and V by 6 bases; bases with no gene match: 9. CDR3 nucleotides: TGTGCCAGCAGCACCCCTAGCGGGGGGTTGCATGAGCAGTTCTTC. This codes for CASSTPSGGLHEQFF.

The rearrangement uses TRBV5-1 and TRBJ1-4; D possibly corresponds to TRBD1 (5 bases). V gave up 8 bases and J gave up 0 bases, with 8 bases separating them. This CDR3 comprises 13 residues. Germline loops: CDR1 SGHRS, CDR2 YFSETQ. The CDR3 loop reads CASRGTTNEKLFF. The CDR3 DNA reads as TGCGCCAGTAGGGGAACAACTAATGAAAAACTGTTTTTT.

V usage is TRBV12-3 or TRBV12-4 and J usage is TRBJ1-6; no firm D call. The CDR3 length is 13 residues. Trimming took off 8 bases at V and 6 bases at J, with 11 bases between the two ends. CDR3 bases: TGTGCCAGCCTAGAACAAGCTAATTCACCCCTCCACTTT. It is translated as CASLEQANSPLHF.

This clone was picked up one time. The chain couples TRBV24-1 to TRBJ2-1, with D possibly matching TRBD1 (5 bases). CDR3 length: 16 residues. CDR1 KGHDR and CDR2 SFDVKD come from the germline V gene. V lost 4 bases, J lost 5 bases, and 17 bases lay in between. CDR3 protein: CATSDTQGSGNNEQFF. CDR3 in DNA: TGTGCCACCAGTGACACCCAGGGAAGTGGGAACAATGAGCAGTTCTTC.

The CDR3 DNA is TGTGCCAGCACCCCGGCGGAGAGCGAGCAGTACTTC. Protein sequence: CASTPAESEQYF. This rearrangement joins TRBV28 to TRBJ2-7; D not resolved. Germline lookup yields CDR1 MDHEN and CDR2 SYDVKM. CDR3 length equals 12 residues. V shed 7 bases and J shed 6 bases, with 13 bases lying between them. Variable domain in full (rest from reference TRBV28 and TRBJ2-7): DVKVTQSSRYLVKRTGEKVFLECVQDMDHENMFWYRQDPGLGLRLIYFSYDVKMKEKGDIPEGYSVSREKKERFSLILESASTNQTSMYLCASTPAESEQYFGPGTRLTVT.